The 30 T cell receptor beta chains presented below share a single source sample, sequenced in a study of shared clonotypes between healthy human individuals. The method was immunoSEQ multiplex PCR; TCRdb's version includes in-frame clones alone and lacks a portion of them. The sample yields more than 2 million clones, 90% to 97% seen once. What was sequenced was naive CD4+ T cells sorted from blood. Indicated subset: CD45RA+ positively selected. Receptors were obtained from a young man in good health.

This rearrangement joins TRBV7-2 to TRBJ1-2, with TRBD1 identical over 7 bases. CDR3 length equals 14 residues. From germline, CDR1 is SGHTA and CDR2 FQGNSA. V lost 6 bases and J lost 8; bases outside the gene matches: 12. CDR3 sequence (DNA): TGTGCCAGCAGGCCCACCGGGACAGCGGCGGGCTACACCTTC. The encoded protein is CASRPTGTAAGYTF.

The chain combines TRBV28 with TRBJ2-7; the D call may be TRBD1 or TRBD2 (5 bases each). The V gene lost 7 bases and the J gene lost 2 bases, with 18 bases spanning the gap. The CDR3 extends over 15 amino acids. The germline CDR1 and CDR2 sequences are MDHEN and SYDVKM. The CDR3 spells CASINRRNRTYEQYF. The CDR3 DNA is TGTGCCAGCATCAACAGGAGGAACAGGACCTACGAGCAGTACTTC.

The chain is built from TRBV2 and TRBJ2-3, with 11 bases lining up with TRBD2. Germline-derived CDR1 and CDR2 are SNHLY and FYNNEI. Germline trimming cut 4 bases from V and 4 bases from J; bases unmatched to any gene: 7. The CDR3 is 16 residues long. The CDR3 DNA reads as TGTGCCAGCAGTGGAATACTAGCGGGAGATGCAGATACGCAGTATTTT. It codes for CASSGILAGDADTQYF.

The chain combines TRBV11-2 with TRBJ1-3; 9 positions agree with TRBD1. J was trimmed by 4 bases and V by 5 bases; bases with no gene match: 9. Germline CDR1 SGHAT, CDR2 FQNNGV. The length of the CDR3 is 16 residues. The CDR3, as DNA: TGTGCCAGCAGCATCACAGGGGGCGTTTTGGGAAACACCATATATTTT. Protein: CASSITGGVLGNTIYF.

This rearrangement joins TRBV19 to TRBJ1-2; TRBD1 is a possible D gene (6 bases). This CDR3 spans 14 amino acids. Trimming cost V 5 bases and J 5 bases, with 15 bases left between them. CDR1 LNHDA and CDR2 SQIVND come from the germline V gene (reference sequence). CDR3 amino acids: CASSPRDIRYGYTF. The CDR3 region has the DNA TGTGCCAGTAGTCCGCGGGACATCCGATATGGCTACACCTTC.

The rearrangement uses TRBV19 and TRBJ2-7; 7 bases match TRBD1. The CDR3 loop spans 14 amino acids. CDR1 LNHDA and CDR2 SQIVND come from the germline V gene (reference sequence). After removal of 3 bases from V and 4 bases from J, the junction contained 6 bases not matched to a gene. CDR3 nucleotide sequence: TGTGCCAGTAGTATCTCGACAGGGCTGTACGAGCAGTACTTC. Translation gives CASSISTGLYEQYF.

This clone was counted once. The chain links TRBV5-4 to TRBJ2-7, with TRBD2 identical over 11 bases. This CDR3 has 15 residues. After removal of 1 base from V and 7 bases from J, the junction contained 7 bases not matched to a gene. The germline V gene encodes CDR1 SGHNT and CDR2 YYREEE (reference sequence). In nucleotides, the CDR3 is TGTGCCAGCAGCTTGCTAGCGGGAGGCCGCAAGGAGCAGTACTTC. Its protein product is CASSLLAGGRKEQYF.

Here the CDR3 DNA reads TGTGCCAGCAGCTTAGGGGACAGGGGGAACTATGGCTACACCTTC. This encodes CASSLGDRGNYGYTF. The chain couples TRBV7-2 to TRBJ1-2; 11 bases line up with TRBD1. Trimming removed 1 base from V and 2 bases from J; junction bases left unmatched: 0. Germline CDR1 is SGHTA and CDR2 is FQGNSA. This CDR3 region has 15 residues.

The CDR3 loop is CASTVGTTYYEQYF. The CDR3 bases are TGTGCCAGCACCGTGGGGACTACCTACTACGAGCAGTACTTC. The chain combines TRBV7-2 with TRBJ2-7; 7 nucleotides align to TRBD2. V shed 7 bases and J 3 bases; nucleotides not matched to a gene: 9. The CDR3 contains 14 residues. Germline values: CDR1 SGHTA, CDR2 FQGNSA.

This clone was detected only once. As DNA, the CDR3 is TGCGCCAGCAGCTTGGGGGATCCTTTCAATGAGCAGTTCTTC. This codes for CASSLGDPFNEQFF. The genes are TRBV5-1 and TRBJ2-1; no clear D gene. CDR3 size: 14 residues. V was clipped by 0 bases and J by 6 bases, with 10 bases between them. Germline lookup yields CDR1 SGHRS and CDR2 YFSETQ.

The rearrangement joins TRBV7-6 to TRBJ1-5; D is unresolved. V shed 1 base and J shed 7 bases, with 11 bases lying between them. The CDR3 covers 14 residues. CDR1 and CDR2 (germline): SGHVS, FNYEAQ. For the CDR3, the DNA is TGTGCCAGCAGCTTAGGAGACGGGGTACAGCCCCAGCATTTT. It codes for CASSLGDGVQPQHF. The variable domain in full, completed from reference TRBV7-6 and TRBJ1-5, reads GAGVSQSPRYKVTKRGQDVALRCDPISGHVSLYWYRQALGQGPEFLTYFNYEAQQDKSGLPNDRFSAERPEGSISTLTIQRTEQRDSAMYRCASSLGDGVQPQHFGDGTRLSIL.

The chain employs TRBV2 and TRBJ1-4; D not certain. This CDR3 has 13 amino acids. The V gene lost 9 bases and the J gene lost 8 bases, with 16 bases spanning the gap. CDR1 SNHLY and CDR2 FYNNEI come from the germline V gene. CDR3 sequence reads: CASTREREEKLFF. In DNA, the CDR3 is TGTGCCAGTACGCGGGAGCGAGAAGAAAAACTGTTTTTT.

The chain combines TRBV27 with TRBJ1-2; maybe TRBD1 (5 bases). The CDR3 consists of 12 residues. Germline V lookup: CDR1 MNHEY, CDR2 SMNVEV (reference sequence). V was shortened by 6 bases and J by 2 bases, with 7 bases between the two germline ends. The DNA of the CDR3 is TGTGCCAGCAGGACAGCCAACTATGGCTACACCTTC. Protein sequence: CASRTANYGYTF.

The J gene is TRBJ2-7, the V gene TRBV7-2, with unresolved D. The V gene's germline CDR1 is SGHTA and CDR2 FQGNSA. Trimming cost V 8 bases and J 2 bases, with 13 bases left between them. The CDR3 has 13 amino acids. The CDR3 loop is CASPTLVTYEQYF. In DNA, the CDR3 is TGTGCCAGCCCTACCCTAGTAACCTACGAGCAGTACTTC.

This sequence joins TRBV18 and TRBJ2-5, with D unclear. Trimming took off 4 bases at V and 1 base at J, with 10 bases between the two ends. This CDR3 region has 14 residues. Germline V lookup: CDR1 KGHSH, CDR2 LQKENI. Here the CDR3 reads CASSLWTVQETQYF. Here the CDR3 DNA reads TGTGCCAGCTCACTCTGGACGGTCCAAGAGACCCAGTACTTC.

The chain combines TRBV5-1 with TRBJ1-5, with a weak D call TRBD1 (6 bases). V gave up 1 base and J gave up 7 bases, with 12 bases separating them. The CDR3 has 14 amino acids. Germline assignment: CDR1 SGHRS and CDR2 YFSETQ. Here the CDR3 reads CASSLTGLSQPQHF. The CDR3 DNA reads TGCGCCAGCAGCTTGACAGGGTTGAGCCAGCCCCAGCATTTT.

The chain carries TRBV9 and TRBJ1-1, with a weak D call TRBD1 (5 bases). The CDR3 spans 16 residues. Looked up from germline, CDR1 is SGDLS and CDR2 is YYNGEE. V was clipped by 0 bases and J by 7 bases, with 19 bases between them. This chain's CDR3 is CASSVEGGGGRVEAFF. In DNA form, the CDR3 reads TGTGCCAGCAGCGTAGAAGGAGGCGGGGGGAGGGTTGAAGCTTTCTTT. The full variable domain, with the rest looked up from reference TRBV9 and TRBJ1-1, is DSGVTQTPKHLITATGQRVTLRCSPRSGDLSVYWYQQSLDQGLQFLIQYYNGEERAKGNILERFSAQQFPDLHSELNLSSLELGDSALYFCASSVEGGGGRVEAFFGQGTRLTVV.

Details on this clone: The sample has other DNA sequences that encode this CDR3 too. This rearrangement joins TRBV5-1 to TRBJ1-5, with 11 nucleotides matching TRBD1. The ends lost 4 bases at V and 4 bases at J; junction bases unmatched: 7. The CDR3 totals 16 residues. Germline values: CDR1 SGHRS, CDR2 YFSETQ. The CDR3: CASSLDGTGGNQPQHF. Written as DNA, the CDR3 is TGCGCCAGCAGCCTCGATGGGACAGGGGGGAATCAGCCCCAGCATTTT. Supplemented by reference TRBV5-1 and TRBJ1-5, the full variable domain reads KAGVTQTPRYLIKTRGQQVTLSCSPISGHRSVSWYQQTPGQGLQFLFEYFSETQRNKGNFPGRFSGRQFSNSRSEMNVSTLELGDSALYLCASSLDGTGGNQPQHFGDGTRLSIL.

The chain combines TRBV5-4 with TRBJ1-6, with 10 positions matching TRBD1. The CDR3 extends over 15 amino acids. CDR1 and CDR2 (germline): SGHNT, YYREEE (reference sequence). Germline trimming cut 1 base from V and 8 bases from J; bases unmatched to any gene: 3. The CDR3, as DNA: TGTGCCAGCAGCTTGACCGGACAGGGGGATTCACCCCTCCACTTT. Translation gives CASSLTGQGDSPLHF. Looking up the rest from reference TRBV5-4 and TRBJ1-6 gives the full variable domain: ETGVTQSPTHLIKTRGQQVTLRCSSQSGHNTVSWYQQALGQGPQFIFQYYREEENGRGNFPPRFSGLQFPNYSSELNVNALELDDSALYLCASSLTGQGDSPLHFGNGTRLTVT.

The rearrangement joins TRBV28 to TRBJ1-2, with unresolved D. This CDR3 is built from 15 residues. The V and J ends lost 6 bases and 4 bases respectively, with 18 bases between them. Germline CDR1 reads MDHEN; CDR2 reads SYDVKM. In DNA, the CDR3 is TGTGCCAGCAGGCTAAAATCGCAACATTCCTATGGCTACACCTTC. It encodes CASRLKSQHSYGYTF.

The V and J genes are TRBV15 and TRBJ2-2; D is unclear. The V end was cut by 0 bases, the J end by 0 bases, with 8 bases between. This CDR3 region has 16 residues. The V gene's germline CDR1 is LNHNV and CDR2 YYDKDF (reference sequence). The CDR3 loop reads CATSRDPSANTGELFF. The DNA for the CDR3 is TGTGCCACCAGCAGAGATCCGAGCGCGAACACCGGGGAGCTGTTTTTT.

The rearrangement joins TRBV5-1 to TRBJ2-3; a weak D match, TRBD2 (6 bases). There are 15 residues in the CDR3. Trimming removed 2 bases from V and 3 bases from J, with 13 bases in between. Germline CDR1 and CDR2: SGHRS and YFSETQ. This CDR3 is CASSFGKAGTDTQYF. Here the CDR3 DNA reads TGCGCCAGCAGCTTTGGAAAGGCGGGGACAGATACGCAGTATTTT. The full variable domain, completed using reference TRBV5-1 and TRBJ2-3, is KAGVTQTPRYLIKTRGQQVTLSCSPISGHRSVSWYQQTPGQGLQFLFEYFSETQRNKGNFPGRFSGRQFSNSRSEMNVSTLELGDSALYLCASSFGKAGTDTQYFGPGTRLTVL.

The chain recombines TRBV5-1 with TRBJ2-3; 10 positions match TRBD2. The CDR3 totals 15 residues. CDR1 and CDR2 (germline): SGHRS, YFSETQ. V lost 3 bases to trimming and J lost 4 bases; unmatched junction nucleotides: 5. CDR3 in DNA: TGCGCCAGCAGCTCGACTACTAGCGGGGCAGATACGCAGTATTTT. Protein sequence: CASSSTTSGADTQYF.

This chain links TRBV28 with TRBJ1-1; D gene uncertain. V was trimmed by 2 bases and J by 2 bases, leaving 9 bases between them. The CDR3 is made up of 14 amino acids. CDR1 MDHEN and CDR2 SYDVKM come from the germline V gene. The CDR3 DNA reads as TGTGCCAGCAGTTTACCATCGGGAAACACTGAAGCTTTCTTT. Amino acid sequence: CASSLPSGNTEAFF.

With regard to this clone: The same CDR3 can be traced to other DNA sequences in this sample. The chain couples TRBV7-9 to TRBJ2-1, with 8 bases fitting TRBD2. After removal of 4 bases from V and 1 base from J, the junction contained 3 bases not matched to a gene. The germline V gene encodes CDR1 SEHNR and CDR2 FQNEAQ (reference sequence). CDR3 length: 15 residues. CDR3 DNA sequence: TGTGCCAGCAGCTCAAGCGGGGGTTCCTACAATGAGCAGTTCTTC. Protein sequence: CASSSSGGSYNEQFF.

This chain connects TRBV28 to TRBJ1-5, with 7 bases lining up with TRBD1. Germline CDR1 MDHEN, CDR2 SYDVKM. The J segment lost 4 bases and the V segment lost 5 bases, leaving 2 bases of the junction unmatched. The CDR3 is made up of 13 amino acids. CDR3 loop: CASSGTANQPQHF. The CDR3 nucleotides are TGTGCCAGCAGTGGGACAGCAAATCAGCCCCAGCATTTT.

The V gene is TRBV30, the J gene TRBJ2-7, with D possibly being TRBD2 (5 bases). Trimming removed 1 base from V and 2 bases from J, with 15 bases in between. The germline CDR1 and CDR2 sequences are GTSNPN and SVGIG (reference sequence). The CDR3 extends over 15 amino acids. CDR3 in amino acids: CAWSAPGKVPYEQYF. The CDR3 bases are TGTGCCTGGAGTGCCCCCGGGAAAGTCCCCTACGAGCAGTACTTC.

This chain joins TRBV14 and TRBJ2-7, with D perhaps being TRBD1 or TRBD2 (6 bases each). Trimming left V 7 bases short and J 1 base short, with 14 bases between. From germline, CDR1 is SGHDN and CDR2 FVKESK. The CDR3 contains 14 residues. This CDR3 reads CASKLAGHSYEQYF. The DNA of the CDR3 is TGTGCCAGCAAACTTGCGGGACATTCCTACGAGCAGTACTTC. The full variable domain, its missing parts supplied by reference TRBV14 and TRBJ2-7, is EAGVTQFPSHSVIEKGQTVTLRCDPISGHDNLYWYRRVMGKEIKFLLHFVKESKQDESGMPNNRFLAERTGGTYSTLKVQPAELEDSGVYFCASKLAGHSYEQYFGPGTRLTVT.

V and J are TRBV5-1 and TRBJ2-1; D is perhaps TRBD2 (5 bases). The V end lost 5 bases, the J end lost 0 bases, and 9 bases lay between the germline ends. The CDR3 has 14 amino acids. Germline V gene sequence: CDR1 SGHRS, CDR2 YFSETQ. The CDR3 reads CASRREGSYNEQFF. CDR3 DNA sequence: TGCGCCAGCAGGAGAGAGGGCTCCTACAATGAGCAGTTCTTC.

The DNA for the CDR3 is TGTGCCAGCAGGGGAGGACAGGGGAGTATGGGCAATCAGCCCCAGCATTTT. Its protein is CASRGGQGSMGNQPQHF. The gene calls are TRBV2 and TRBJ1-5, with TRBD1 matching 9 bases. Germline CDR1 reads SNHLY; CDR2 reads FYNNEI. The CDR3 runs to 17 residues. Trimming took 6 bases from V and 2 from J; bases not matched to a gene: 11. Full variable domain (outside the CDR3, taken from reference TRBV2 and TRBJ1-5): EPEVTQTPSHQVTQMGQEVILRCVPISNHLYFYWYRQILGQKVEFLVSFYNNEISEKSEIFDDQFSVERPDGSNFTLKIRSTKLEDSAMYFCASRGGQGSMGNQPQHFGDGTRLSIL.